The entry below gives a single TCR beta chain sequence along with its context. Authors' analysis steps: Amplification from reference gene primers served as the basis for estimated nucleated cell counts. Generated by immunoSEQ multiplex PCR, the TCRdb table keeps only in-frame clones and is missing some. The DNA was the basis for D and trimming; V, J and clone size are from that table. The sample lists 83,000 or so clones, about four fifths occurring once. The CDR3 length is 12 residues. V lost 2 bases to trimming and J lost 5 bases, with 6 bases between them. Germline CDR1 reads SGHAT; CDR2 reads FQNNGV. The sample comes from a study of blood T cell repertoires in COVID-19. At the level of the study: Samples taken during acute and convalescent COVID-19 were collected in the United States, Italy and Spain. T cells, B-cell-depleted T cells, or PBMCs supplied cDNA or gDNA.

The receptor comes from a woman of 80 years or more with acute or convalescent COVID-19. Sequenced sample: peripheral blood. The V and J genes are TRBV11-2 and TRBJ2-5; maybe TRBD2 (5 bases). The CDR3, as DNA: TGTGCCAGCAGCTTAAGAGGGGAGACCCAGTACTTC. It specifies CASSLRGETQYF.